This TCR beta chain derives from a study of T cells after yellow fever vaccination. Across the study: Preparation of the low-cell-number fractions used SMART-Seq v4 Ultra Low Input. Study-level findings and limits: Abundant clonotypes from the bulk population could get into FACS-sorted repertoires as contaminants. Post-booster repertoires again held most primary-vaccination clones (roughly 95% CD4, 85% to 90% CD8).

This clonotype came up a few times. No antigen is known for it. For TCR, cDNA came from 5'RACE template switching, which added a universal primer site and UMIs. TCRdb ran MiXCR on the 5' RACE reads and lists one entry per CDR3 protein. The data contain 300,000 to 400,000 distinct CDR3 sequences, 3% to 4.5% of them singletons. The ends lost 2 bases at V and 7 bases at J; junction bases unmatched: 6. Germline lookup yields CDR1 SNHLY and CDR2 FYNNEI. The CDR3 length is 15 residues. This clonotype was sampled from a man aged 18 to 35 who received the YFV17D yellow fever vaccine. The V gene is TRBV2, the J gene TRBJ1-5; 9 nucleotides align to TRBD1. Sequenced here: PBMCs, sampled 5 days after the yellow fever booster vaccination. The CDR3, as DNA: TGTGCCAGCAGTGAATTTGGACAGGGGATACAGCCCCAGCATTTT. This gives the protein CASSEFGQGIQPQHF.